The 32 T cell receptor beta chains presented below share a single source sample, sequenced in a study of blood T cell repertoires in COVID-19. Generated by immunoSEQ multiplex PCR, the TCRdb table keeps only in-frame clones and is missing some. Among roughly 90,000 clones listed, roughly 90% were seen once. Sequencing input: peripheral blood. The source of these receptors is a man between 50 and 59 years old with COVID-19, enrolled during active disease.

CDR3 in DNA: TGTGCCAGCCCGAAGTGTGGGACAGGGGCGCAAAAACTGTTTTTT. This codes for CASPKCGTGAQKLFF. The V call is TRBV19, the J call TRBJ1-4; 10 bases align to TRBD1. Trimming cost V 9 bases and J 9 bases; bases outside gene matches: 13. This CDR3 spans 15 amino acids. CDR1 and CDR2 (germline): LNHDA, SQIVND (reference sequence).

The chain has TRBV28 and TRBJ2-1; D uncertain. The CDR3 runs to 12 residues. From germline, CDR1 is MDHEN and CDR2 SYDVKM. V was trimmed by 6 bases and J by 7 bases, leaving 10 bases between them. The CDR3 DNA sequence: TGTGCCAGCAGCATAACAGAGAATGAGCAGTTCTTC. This codes for CASSITENEQFF.

This chain joins TRBV3-1 (or the pseudogene TRBV3-2) and TRBJ2-1; weak D call: TRBD2 (5 bases). Looked up from germline, CDR1 is LGHDT and CDR2 is YNNKEL (reference sequence). V was pared by 0 bases and J by 8 bases, with 17 bases between. CDR3 length equals 16 residues. The CDR3 nucleotides are TGTGCCAGCAGCCAAGATATTGAGACCGCGGGCCATGAGCAGTTCTTC. This encodes CASSQDIETAGHEQFF.

The chain recombines TRBV6-5 with TRBJ1-1; D is ambiguous. Trimming pared 0 bases from V and 0 bases from J, leaving 8 bases between. CDR3 size: 15 residues. Per germline, CDR1 MNHEY and CDR2 SVGAGI. CDR3 residues: CASSYSIGLNTEAFF. CDR3 sequence (DNA): TGTGCCAGCAGTTACTCGATCGGTTTGAACACTGAAGCTTTCTTT.

This clone was seen only a few times. The chain joins TRBV6-5 to TRBJ1-2, with 8 bases lining up with TRBD1. Looked up from germline, CDR1 is MNHEY and CDR2 is SVGAGI. CDR3 length: 14 residues. Trimming took 7 bases from V and 8 from J; bases not matched to a gene: 12. The chain's CDR3 is CASNNRGALEGYTF. CDR3 bases: TGTGCCAGCAACAACAGGGGGGCTTTAGAGGGCTACACCTTC.

The chain uses TRBV5-1 and TRBJ2-7; maybe TRBD2 (5 bases). This CDR3 spans 14 amino acids. CDR1 is SGHRS and CDR2 is YFSETQ in the germline V gene. With 5 bases removed from V and 0 bases from J, the gap between germline ends came to 12 bases. The CDR3 sequence: CASRVRESSYEQYF. The CDR3 DNA sequence: TGCGCCAGCAGGGTGAGGGAAAGCTCCTACGAGCAGTACTTC. Using reference TRBV5-1 and TRBJ2-7 for the parts outside the CDR3, the full variable domain is KAGVTQTPRYLIKTRGQQVTLSCSPISGHRSVSWYQQTPGQGLQFLFEYFSETQRNKGNFPGRFSGRQFSNSRSEMNVSTLELGDSALYLCASRVRESSYEQYFGPGTRLTVT.

CDR3 DNA: TGTGCCAGCAGCCAAGTCGGGGGGGCCGCTGAGCAGTTCTTC. Amino acids: CASSQVGGAAEQFF. The rearrangement links TRBV3-1 (or the pseudogene TRBV3-2) to TRBJ2-1, with 8 bases identical to TRBD2. V lost 1 base to trimming and J lost 9 bases; unmatched junction nucleotides: 5. The CDR3 is made up of 14 amino acids. Germline-derived CDR1 and CDR2 are LGHDT and YNNKEL (reference sequence).

The rearrangement links TRBV5-4 to TRBJ1-1, with a weak D call TRBD1 (5 bases). This CDR3 region has 17 residues. The germline V gene has CDR1 SGHNT and CDR2 YYREEE (reference sequence). Trimming left V 1 base short and J 0 bases short, with 16 bases between. DNA for the CDR3: TGTGCCAGCAGCTTGTTTAGGGGAATTAAGATGAACACTGAAGCTTTCTTT. It codes for CASSLFRGIKMNTEAFF.

The rearrangement joins TRBV7-9 to TRBJ2-7; 8 bases line up with TRBD2. Trimming cost V 4 bases and J 3 bases; bases outside gene matches: 5. The germline V gene encodes CDR1 SEHNR and CDR2 FQNEAQ (reference sequence). The length of the CDR3 is 14 residues. The CDR3 nucleotides read TGTGCCAGCAGCTGGGGACTAGACAACTACGAGCAGTACTTC. It codes for CASSWGLDNYEQYF. Filled out from reference TRBV7-9 and TRBJ2-7, the complete variable domain reads DTGVSQNPRHKITKRGQNVTFRCDPISEHNRLYWYRQTLGQGPEFLTYFQNEAQLEKSRLLSDRFSAERPKGSFSTLEIQRTEQGDSAMYLCASSWGLDNYEQYFGPGTRLTVT.

This clone has only one observation. The chain is built from TRBV19 and TRBJ2-7, with 7 bases matching TRBD1. CDR1 and CDR2 (germline): LNHDA, SQIVND (reference sequence). The J segment lost 3 bases and the V segment lost 5 bases, leaving 13 bases of the junction unmatched. The CDR3 length is 16 residues. This CDR3 is CASSPGTAAYNYEQYF. The CDR3 DNA reads TGTGCCAGTAGTCCGGGGACAGCGGCATACAACTACGAGCAGTACTTC.

This clone was counted only a few times. V is TRBV6-5 and J is TRBJ1-1; 11 bases map to TRBD1. Germline loops: CDR1 MNHEY, CDR2 SVGAGI. Germline trimming cut 2 bases from V and 4 bases from J; bases unmatched to any gene: 6. CDR3 size: 16 residues. The CDR3 protein is CASSYRAGTGGTEAFF. DNA of the CDR3: TGTGCCAGCAGTTACAGGGCCGGGACAGGGGGCACTGAAGCTTTCTTT.

This clone was picked up one time. The chain uses TRBV7-2 and TRBJ1-3, with D perhaps matching TRBD1 (6 bases). V was trimmed by 3 bases and J by 4 bases, leaving 7 bases between them. The length of the CDR3 is 13 residues. Germline CDR1 and CDR2: SGHTA and FQGNSA. CDR3 in amino acids: CASSFTGGNTIYF. The CDR3 DNA sequence: TGTGCCAGCAGCTTTACAGGGGGAAACACCATATATTTT.

V is TRBV3-1 (or the pseudogene TRBV3-2) and J is TRBJ1-2; D gene ambiguous. The CDR3 consists of 15 residues. V dropped 4 bases and J dropped 3 bases, with 15 bases sitting between them. Per the germline V gene, CDR1 is LGHDT and CDR2 is YNNKEL (reference sequence). This CDR3 reads CASSPRGREHYGYTF. The CDR3 DNA sequence: TGTGCCAGCAGCCCACGAGGGAGAGAACACTATGGCTACACCTTC.

This clone was observed a single time. V and J are TRBV7-3 and TRBJ2-5; 7 bases fit TRBD2. The CDR3 loop spans 16 amino acids. Germline trimming cut 2 bases from V and 1 base from J; bases unmatched to any gene: 7. Germline lookup yields CDR1 SGHTA and CDR2 FQGTGA. The chain's CDR3 is CASSLASSGLQETQYF. Here the CDR3 DNA reads TGTGCCAGCAGCTTAGCTTCTAGCGGCCTCCAAGAGACCCAGTACTTC. The complete variable domain, with remaining parts taken from reference TRBV7-3 and TRBJ2-5, reads GAGVSQTPSNKVTEKGKYVELRCDPISGHTALYWYRQSLGQGPEFLIYFQGTGAADDSGLPNDRFFAVRPEGSVSTLKIQRTERGDSAVYLCASSLASSGLQETQYFGPGTRLLVL.

This rearrangement joins TRBV9 to TRBJ1-1; D call uncertain. Germline V lookup: CDR1 SGDLS, CDR2 YYNGEE. Trimming shortened V by 2 bases and J by 5 bases, and 10 bases separated the two germline ends. The CDR3 is made up of 13 amino acids. The CDR3 sequence is CASSVFPQTEAFF. The CDR3 DNA follows: TGTGCCAGCAGCGTTTTTCCGCAGACTGAAGCTTTCTTT.

The chain uses TRBV12-3 or TRBV12-4 and TRBJ1-6; D not resolved. V was pared by 3 bases and J by 3 bases, with 3 bases between. The CDR3 consists of 13 residues. CDR3 residues: CASSFGYNSPLHF. The CDR3 DNA is TGTGCCAGCAGTTTCGGCTATAATTCACCCCTCCACTTT.

This rearrangement joins TRBV19 to TRBJ2-4, with 9 bases lining up with TRBD1. The CDR3 is made up of 16 amino acids. The ends lost 10 bases at V and 8 bases at J; junction bases unmatched: 18. The V gene's germline CDR1 is LNHDA and CDR2 SQIVND (reference sequence). CDR3 in amino acids: CATLSDRGTDRDIQYF. CDR3 bases: TGTGCCACCTTATCGGACAGGGGAACTGATCGGGACATTCAGTACTTC.

This chain links TRBV28 with TRBJ2-7; D not certain. Germline-derived CDR1 and CDR2 are MDHEN and SYDVKM. There are 15 residues in the CDR3. Trimming removed 6 bases from V and 2 bases from J, with 17 bases in between. CDR3 sequence (DNA): TGTGCCAGCAGCGCTTATGGGCCCACGACCTACGAGCAGTACTTC. This translates into CASSAYGPTTYEQYF.

The chain has TRBV4-3 and TRBJ2-1, with D possibly TRBD1 on 6 matching bases. The V gene lost 0 bases and the J gene lost 6 bases, with 15 bases spanning the gap. The CDR3 has 16 residues. Germline values: CDR1 LGHNA, CDR2 YSLEER. The chain's CDR3 is CASSQERSRTANEQFF. CDR3 nucleotide sequence: TGCGCCAGCAGCCAAGAACGGTCGCGGACAGCCAATGAGCAGTTCTTC.

This clone is a singleton in its sample. The chain is built from TRBV7-9 and TRBJ1-1; 10 positions agree with TRBD1. From germline, CDR1 is SEHNR and CDR2 FQNEAQ (reference sequence). The CDR3 runs 17 residues. V lost 3 bases, J lost 1 base, and 8 bases stayed unmatched. CDR3 DNA sequence: TGTGCCAGCAGCTTCGCGACAGGGGGCGCACGGAACACTGAAGCTTTCTTT. Translated: CASSFATGGARNTEAFF.

The J gene is TRBJ2-1, the V gene TRBV9; 10 nucleotides line up with TRBD2. CDR3 length equals 16 residues. Per the germline V gene, CDR1 is SGDLS and CDR2 is YYNGEE. After removal of 0 bases from V and 7 bases from J, the junction contained 7 bases not matched to a gene. CDR3 in DNA: TGTGCCAGCAGCGTAGGAAATAGCGGGGGGTCTAATGAGCAGTTCTTC. Amino acid sequence: CASSVGNSGGSNEQFF. The full variable domain, completed using reference TRBV9 and TRBJ2-1, is DSGVTQTPKHLITATGQRVTLRCSPRSGDLSVYWYQQSLDQGLQFLIQYYNGEERAKGNILERFSAQQFPDLHSELNLSSLELGDSALYFCASSVGNSGGSNEQFFGPGTRLTVL.

The chain has TRBV10-1 and TRBJ2-7, with 7 bases that match TRBD1. J was trimmed by 3 bases and V by 8 bases; bases with no gene match: 13. Germline V CDR1 and CDR2: WNHNN, SYGVQD (reference sequence). The CDR3 is 15 amino acids. The CDR3 DNA reads as TGCGCCAGCGGAGAACCCCCGGGACAGAACTACGAGCAGTACTTC. This translates into CASGEPPGQNYEQYF.

The genes are TRBV7-2 and TRBJ1-1; 8 nucleotides align to TRBD1. The germline V gene has CDR1 SGHTA and CDR2 FQGNSA. The trim removed 5 bases at V and 7 bases at J, leaving 12 bases unmatched. The CDR3 totals 15 residues. The CDR3 nucleotides read TGTGCCAGCAGCCCCGACAGGGGCCAAGGGTATGAAGCTTTCTTT. This encodes CASSPDRGQGYEAFF.

The chain links TRBV20-1 to TRBJ1-1; D not certain. Looked up from germline, CDR1 is DFQATT and CDR2 is SNEGSKA (reference sequence). Trimming shortened V by 6 bases and J by 10 bases, and 6 bases separated the two germline ends. There are 8 residues in the CDR3. The CDR3 reads CSALGAFF. The CDR3 DNA is TGCAGTGCCCTCGGAGCTTTCTTT.

J is TRBJ1-1 and V is TRBV11-2, with a possible D match to TRBD1 (5 bases). The CDR3 is 15 amino acids. Germline V gene data show CDR1 as SGHAT and CDR2 as FQNNGV. The ends were cut back, 0 bases at V and 5 bases at J, with 13 bases in the middle. CDR3 in amino acids: CASSLDSGGRTEAFF. The DNA for the CDR3 is TGTGCCAGCAGCTTAGATTCGGGGGGAAGGACTGAAGCTTTCTTT.

This clone was seen once. The chain carries TRBV18 and TRBJ1-5; D perhaps matches TRBD1 (6 bases). Trimming removed 3 bases at V and 4 bases at J, with 13 bases between. CDR3 length: 15 amino acids. Looked up from germline, CDR1 is KGHSH and CDR2 is LQKENI. CDR3: CASSPGMTGNQPQHF. The CDR3 nucleotides read TGTGCCAGCTCACCGGGTATGACAGGAAATCAGCCCCAGCATTTT.

The chain joins TRBV19 to TRBJ1-2, with no clear D. V shed 7 bases and J shed 2 bases, with 14 bases lying between them. Germline V gene sequence: CDR1 LNHDA, CDR2 SQIVND (reference sequence). The CDR3 spans 14 residues. The chain's CDR3 is CASTPREGNYGYTF. The CDR3, as DNA: TGTGCCAGTACCCCCCGGGAAGGGAACTATGGCTACACCTTC.

V usage is TRBV27 and J usage is TRBJ1-1, with 7 bases aligning to TRBD1. Trimming cost V 6 bases and J 4 bases; bases outside gene matches: 8. Germline CDR1 and CDR2: MNHEY and SMNVEV (reference sequence). This CDR3 is built from 14 residues. The CDR3 DNA reads as TGTGCCAGCAGCGACAGGGAGAGGAGCACTGAAGCTTTCTTT. Translation gives CASSDRERSTEAFF.

The V call is TRBV27, the J call TRBJ1-5, with D tentatively TRBD1 (5 bases). There are 14 residues in the CDR3. The V gene's germline CDR1 is MNHEY and CDR2 SMNVEV (reference sequence). The V gene lost 3 bases and the J gene lost 6 bases, with 12 bases spanning the gap. This CDR3 is CASSLIQGGQPQHF. The CDR3 coding sequence is TGTGCCAGCAGTTTGATCCAGGGCGGTCAGCCCCAGCATTTT.

V is TRBV5-4 and J is TRBJ2-1; D call uncertain. The V end was cut by 4 bases, the J end by 8 bases, with 13 bases between. Germline lookup yields CDR1 SGHNT and CDR2 YYREEE (reference sequence). The CDR3 has 13 amino acids. The DNA of the CDR3 is TGTGCCAGCAGCCTAACGCACGAGGATGAGCAGTTCTTC. It translates to CASSLTHEDEQFF.

The V and J genes are TRBV5-1 and TRBJ2-5; TRBD2 might be the D (6 bases). Germline CDR1 and CDR2: SGHRS and YFSETQ. V dropped 4 bases and J dropped 0 bases, with 13 bases sitting between them. CDR3 length: 15 residues. This chain's CDR3 is CASSVSGRYQETQYF. CDR3 DNA: TGCGCCAGCAGCGTAAGCGGGCGGTACCAAGAGACCCAGTACTTC.

The rearrangement links TRBV7-3 to TRBJ1-4; 9 bases align to TRBD1. Germline V CDR1 and CDR2: SGHTA, FQGTGA. V lost 1 base and J lost 3; bases outside the gene matches: 12. CDR3 size: 19 residues. The CDR3 region has the DNA TGTGCCAGCAGCTTAAGGTTCGGACAGGGGAAGAAGGCTAATGAAAAACTGTTTTTT. It encodes CASSLRFGQGKKANEKLFF.